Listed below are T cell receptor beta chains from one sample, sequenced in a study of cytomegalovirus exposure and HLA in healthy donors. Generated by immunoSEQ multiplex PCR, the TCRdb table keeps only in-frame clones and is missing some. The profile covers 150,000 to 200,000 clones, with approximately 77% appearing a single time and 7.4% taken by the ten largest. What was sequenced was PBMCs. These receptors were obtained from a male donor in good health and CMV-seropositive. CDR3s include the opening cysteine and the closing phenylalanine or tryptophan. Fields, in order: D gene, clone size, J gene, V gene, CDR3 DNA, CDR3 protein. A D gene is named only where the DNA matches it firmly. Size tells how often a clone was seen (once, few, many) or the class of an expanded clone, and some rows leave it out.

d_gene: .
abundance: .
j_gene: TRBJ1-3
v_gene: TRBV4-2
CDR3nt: TGTGCCAGCAGCCAACCAGGGAACGAAAACACCATATATTTT
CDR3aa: CASSQPGNENTIYF

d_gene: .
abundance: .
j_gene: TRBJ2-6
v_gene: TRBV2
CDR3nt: TGTGCCAGCAACCCGACAGGCATTGGGGCCAACGTCCTGACTTTC
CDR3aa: CASNPTGIGANVLTF

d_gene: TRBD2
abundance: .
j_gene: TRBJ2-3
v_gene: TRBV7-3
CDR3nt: TGTGCCAGCAGCTTAAAACTAGCGGGGGGAGGAGATACGCAGTATTTT
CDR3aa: CASSLKLAGGGDTQYF

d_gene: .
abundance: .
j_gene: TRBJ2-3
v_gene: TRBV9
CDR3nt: TGTGCCAGCAGCGTGGGGGGGGCCGGTTTCACAGATACGCAGTATTTT
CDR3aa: CASSVGGAGFTDTQYF

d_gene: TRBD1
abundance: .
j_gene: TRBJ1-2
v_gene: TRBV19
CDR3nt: TGTGCCAGTACCCCACGGACAGGGGTCGGCTACACCTTC
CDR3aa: CASTPRTGVGYTF

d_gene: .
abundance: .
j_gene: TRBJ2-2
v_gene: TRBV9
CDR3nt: TGTGCCAGCAGCGAGCGCCGTAGTAACACCGGGGAGCTGTTTTTT
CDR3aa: CASSERRSNTGELFF

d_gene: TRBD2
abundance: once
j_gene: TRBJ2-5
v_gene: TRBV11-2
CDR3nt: TGTGCCAGCAGCGCCGGGACTAGCTTCAAAGAGACCCAGTACTTC
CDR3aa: CASSAGTSFKETQYF

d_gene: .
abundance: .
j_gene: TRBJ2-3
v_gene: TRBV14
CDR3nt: TGTGCCAGCAGCCAAGTTTCAGGGACAGATACGCAGTATTTT
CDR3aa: CASSQVSGTDTQYF

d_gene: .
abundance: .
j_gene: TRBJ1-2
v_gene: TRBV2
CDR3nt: TGTGCCAGCCAGTCGGGGAAAGGCTACACCTTC
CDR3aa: CASQSGKGYTF

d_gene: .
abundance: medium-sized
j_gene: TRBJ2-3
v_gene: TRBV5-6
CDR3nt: TGTGCCAGCAGCTGGGCGCTGGGCTCGACAGATACGCAGTATTTT
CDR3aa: CASSWALGSTDTQYF

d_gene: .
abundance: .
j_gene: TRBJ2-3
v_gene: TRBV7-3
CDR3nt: TGTGCCAGCAGCTTACCGGGGACAGATACGCAGTATTTT
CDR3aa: CASSLPGTDTQYF

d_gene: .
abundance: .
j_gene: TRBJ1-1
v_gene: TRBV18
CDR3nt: TGTGCCAGCTCACCACCGGACAGACTGAACACTGAAGCTTTCTTT
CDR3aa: CASSPPDRLNTEAFF

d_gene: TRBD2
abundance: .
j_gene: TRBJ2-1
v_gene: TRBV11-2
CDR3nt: TGTGCCAGCAGCTTAGGACCCAGCGGGGGGGCCAATGAGCAGTTCTTC
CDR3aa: CASSLGPSGGANEQFF

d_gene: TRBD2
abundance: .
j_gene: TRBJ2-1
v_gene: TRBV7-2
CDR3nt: TGTGCCAGCAGCTTAGTTCCTAGCGGGGGGGAGGATGAGCAGTTCTTC
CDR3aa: CASSLVPSGGEDEQFF

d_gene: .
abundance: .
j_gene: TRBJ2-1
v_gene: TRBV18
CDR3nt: TGTGCCAGCTCCGAAAGGGGTAATGAGCAGTTCTTC
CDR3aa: CASSERGNEQFF

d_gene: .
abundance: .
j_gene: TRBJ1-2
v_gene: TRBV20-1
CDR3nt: TGCAGTGCTAGAGTGGGACACGGCTACACCTTC
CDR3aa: CSARVGHGYTF

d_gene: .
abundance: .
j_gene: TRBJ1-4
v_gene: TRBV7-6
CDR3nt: TGTGCCAGCAGCCCTAGAAAGGTTTTGGGTACAACTAATGAAAAACTGTTTTTT
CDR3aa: CASSPRKVLGTTNEKLFF

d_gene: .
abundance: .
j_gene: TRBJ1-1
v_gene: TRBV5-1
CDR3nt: TGCGCCAGCAGCCAGGGGCGGACTGGAAACACTGAAGCTTTCTTT
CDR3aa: CASSQGRTGNTEAFF

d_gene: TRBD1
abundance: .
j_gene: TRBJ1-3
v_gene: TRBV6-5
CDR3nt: TGTGCCAGCAGTTACGGACAGGGGATCGGAAACACCATATATTTT
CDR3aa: CASSYGQGIGNTIYF

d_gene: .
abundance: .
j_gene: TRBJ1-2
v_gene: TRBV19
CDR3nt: TGTGCCAGTAGTATATCACAGGAAGGTTATGGCTACACCTTC
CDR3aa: CASSISQEGYGYTF

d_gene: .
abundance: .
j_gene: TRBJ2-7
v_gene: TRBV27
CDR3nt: TGTGCCAGCAGTCAAAGTGGGGCTTTTCAGGGGTCCTACGAGCAGTACTTC
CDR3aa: CASSQSGAFQGSYEQYF

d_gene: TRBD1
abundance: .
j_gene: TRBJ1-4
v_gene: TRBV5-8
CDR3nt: TGTGCCAGCAGCCTGACAGGGGTTAATGAAAAACTGTTTTTT
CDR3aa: CASSLTGVNEKLFF

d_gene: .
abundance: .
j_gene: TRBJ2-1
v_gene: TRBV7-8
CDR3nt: TGTGCCAGCAGCATATCCCAAGGGGCCTACAATGAGCAGTTCTTC
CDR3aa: CASSISQGAYNEQFF

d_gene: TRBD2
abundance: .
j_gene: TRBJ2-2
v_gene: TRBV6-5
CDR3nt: TGTGCCAGCAGTCCTCCGGGGGGGGGCACCGGGGAGCTGTTTTTT
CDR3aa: CASSPPGGGTGELFF

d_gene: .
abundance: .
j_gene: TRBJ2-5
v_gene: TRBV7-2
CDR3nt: TGTGCCAGCAGCTTAGGTCCCAGGTACCAAGAGACCCAGTACTTC
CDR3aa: CASSLGPRYQETQYF

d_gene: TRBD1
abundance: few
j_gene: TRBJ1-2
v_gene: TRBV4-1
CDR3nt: TGCGCCAGCAGCCAAGAGGGTACAGGGGATTCCTATGGCTACACCTTC
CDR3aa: CASSQEGTGDSYGYTF

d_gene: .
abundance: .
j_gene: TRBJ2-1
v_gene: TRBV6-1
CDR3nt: TGTGCCAGCAGGGAAGGGGTGGGGGCAGGGAACAATGAGCAGTTCTTC
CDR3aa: CASREGVGAGNNEQFF

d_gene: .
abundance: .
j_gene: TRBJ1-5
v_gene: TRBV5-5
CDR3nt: TGTGCCAGCAGCTTAGCCCTCCAGGTTGTCAATCAGCCCCAGCATTTT
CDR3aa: CASSLALQVVNQPQHF

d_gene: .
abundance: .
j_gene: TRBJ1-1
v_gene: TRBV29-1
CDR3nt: TGCAGCGTTGAAGTCAGGGCCAGAGAAAACACTGAAGCTTTCTTT
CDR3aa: CSVEVRARENTEAFF

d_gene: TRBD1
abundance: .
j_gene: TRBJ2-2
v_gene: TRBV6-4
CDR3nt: TGTGCCAGCAGTGCCGGGACAGGGGGCCACACCGGGGAGCTGTTTTTT
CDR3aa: CASSAGTGGHTGELFF